Described below is a single TCR beta chain sequence and its context. TCRdb's table, derived via immunoSEQ multiplex PCR, lists solely in-frame clones and lacks some. The sample holds some 59,000 clones; roughly 80% are singletons and the top ten take nearly 0.9%. The sample comes from a study of memory CD4+ T cells and cytomegalovirus serostatus. The length of the CDR3 is 16 residues. Germline CDR1 is SGHVS and CDR2 is FNYEAQ. Trimming took off 1 base at V and 5 bases at J, with 14 bases between the two ends. Single viable CD3+CD4+CD8-CD45RO+ cells were sorted as the memory CD4+ T cells. This sequence was found in an adult in good health and CMV-seronegative. The V and J genes are TRBV7-6 and TRBJ2-2, with D unclear. Sample: memory CD4+ T cells from blood. The CDR3 nucleotides are TGTGCCAGCAGCTTAGAGGCGGAGCCAACAACCGGGGAGCTGTTTTTT. Protein product: CASSLEAEPTTGELFF.